This TCR beta chain was identified during a study of somatic mutations in cytotoxic T cells in rheumatoid arthritis. Study-level points and caveats: Of the expanded CD8+ clones, the antigen targets were not known. It was in rheumatoid arthritis patients, but not in healthy controls, that CD8+ clonality increased with age.

Notes on this clone: What it recognizes is unknown.

CDR1 and CDR2 from the germline V gene are SGHTA and FQGNSA. V lost 1 base, J lost 4 bases, and 9 bases stayed unmatched. This CDR3 region has 18 residues. The table came from immunoSEQ multiplex PCR; TCRdb's copy has only in-frame clones and leaves some out. This table holds roughly 9,800 clones, under 85% found once. Controls that were healthy consisted of blood donors whose median age was about 60 years (range about 21-70), with around 53% female. Material for sequencing was CD8+ T cells sorted from blood. The chain links TRBV7-2 to TRBJ2-2; 10 bases are shared with TRBD1. This clonotype originated in a man aged 50-59 years in good health. This CDR3 is CASSLEGQGFVGTGELFF. DNA of the CDR3: TGTGCCAGCAGCTTAGAGGGACAGGGGTTCGTGGGCACCGGGGAGCTGTTTTTT. Based on the CDR3 plus reference TRBV7-2 and TRBJ2-2, the full variable domain is GAGVSQSPSNKVTEKGKDVELRCDPISGHTALYWYRQSLGQGLEFLIYFQGNSAPDKSGLPSDRFSAERTGGSVSTLTIQRTQQEDSAVYLCASSLEGQGFVGTGELFFGEGSRLTVL.